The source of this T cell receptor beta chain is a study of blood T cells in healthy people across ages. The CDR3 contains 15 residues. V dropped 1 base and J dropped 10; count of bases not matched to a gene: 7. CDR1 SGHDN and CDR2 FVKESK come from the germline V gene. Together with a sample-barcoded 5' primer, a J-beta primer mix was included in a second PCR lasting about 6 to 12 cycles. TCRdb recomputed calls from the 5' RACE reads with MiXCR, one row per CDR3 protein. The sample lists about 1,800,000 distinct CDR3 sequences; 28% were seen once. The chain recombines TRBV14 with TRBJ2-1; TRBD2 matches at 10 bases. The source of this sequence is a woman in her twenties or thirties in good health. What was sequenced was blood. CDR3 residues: CASSQVTSGTREQFF. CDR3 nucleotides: TGTGCCAGCAGCCAAGTTACTAGCGGGACAAGGGAGCAGTTCTTC.